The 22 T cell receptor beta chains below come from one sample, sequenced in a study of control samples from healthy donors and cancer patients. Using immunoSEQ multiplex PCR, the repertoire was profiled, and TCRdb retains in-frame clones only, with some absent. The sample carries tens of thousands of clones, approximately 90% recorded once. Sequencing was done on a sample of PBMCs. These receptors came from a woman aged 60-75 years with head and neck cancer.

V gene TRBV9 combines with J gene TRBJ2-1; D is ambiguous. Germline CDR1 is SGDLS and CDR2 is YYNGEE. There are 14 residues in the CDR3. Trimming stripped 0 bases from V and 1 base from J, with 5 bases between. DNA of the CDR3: TGTGCCAGCAGCGTAGTAGTATCCTACAATGAGCAGTTCTTC. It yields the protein CASSVVVSYNEQFF.

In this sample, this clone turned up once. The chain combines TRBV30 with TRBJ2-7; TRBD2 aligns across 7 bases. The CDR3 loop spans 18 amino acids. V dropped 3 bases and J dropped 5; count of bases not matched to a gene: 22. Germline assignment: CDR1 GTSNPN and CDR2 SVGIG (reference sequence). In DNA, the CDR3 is TGTGCCTGGAGCCAGCCCAGGGTGGGCGGGAGTATTGCCGACGAGCAGTACTTC. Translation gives CAWSQPRVGGSIADEQYF.

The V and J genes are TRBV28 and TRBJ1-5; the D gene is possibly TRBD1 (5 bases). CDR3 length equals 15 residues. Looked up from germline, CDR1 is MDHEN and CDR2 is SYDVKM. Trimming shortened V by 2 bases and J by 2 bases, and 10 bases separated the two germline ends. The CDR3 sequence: CASSLRGGGNQPQHF. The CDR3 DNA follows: TGTGCCAGCAGTTTACGGGGCGGTGGCAATCAGCCCCAGCATTTT.

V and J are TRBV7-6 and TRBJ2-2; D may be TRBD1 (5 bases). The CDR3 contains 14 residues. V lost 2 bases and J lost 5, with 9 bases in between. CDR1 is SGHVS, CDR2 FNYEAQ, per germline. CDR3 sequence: CASSLSRTTGELFF. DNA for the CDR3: TGTGCCAGCAGCTTATCCCGGACAACCGGGGAGCTGTTTTTT.

The CDR3: CASSTRLAHLTTDTQYF. The CDR3 region has the DNA TGTGCCAGCAGCACGAGACTAGCCCACCTAACCACAGATACGCAGTATTTT. V gene TRBV11-2 combines with J gene TRBJ2-3; 7 bases align to TRBD2. Per the germline V gene, CDR1 is SGHAT and CDR2 is FQNNGV. Trimming removed 5 bases from V and 2 bases from J; junction bases left unmatched: 13. This CDR3 spans 17 amino acids.

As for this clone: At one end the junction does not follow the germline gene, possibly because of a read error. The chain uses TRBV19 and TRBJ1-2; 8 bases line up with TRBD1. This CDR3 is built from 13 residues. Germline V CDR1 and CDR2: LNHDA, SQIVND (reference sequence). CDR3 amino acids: CASSPDRVGGYIF. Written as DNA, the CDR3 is TGTGCCAGTAGCCCGGACAGGGTTGGTGGCTACATCTTC.

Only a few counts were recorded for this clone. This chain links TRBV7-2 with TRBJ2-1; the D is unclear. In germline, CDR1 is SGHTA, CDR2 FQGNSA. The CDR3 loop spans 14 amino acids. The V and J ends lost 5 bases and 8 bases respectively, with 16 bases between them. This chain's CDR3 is CASSPWWGRDEQFF. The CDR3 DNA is TGTGCCAGCAGCCCTTGGTGGGGTCGGGATGAGCAGTTCTTC.

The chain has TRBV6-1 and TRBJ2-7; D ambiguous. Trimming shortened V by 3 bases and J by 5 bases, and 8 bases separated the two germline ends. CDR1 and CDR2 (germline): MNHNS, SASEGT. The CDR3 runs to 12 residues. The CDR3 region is CASSDGWDEQYF. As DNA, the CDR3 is TGTGCCAGCAGTGATGGATGGGACGAGCAGTACTTC.

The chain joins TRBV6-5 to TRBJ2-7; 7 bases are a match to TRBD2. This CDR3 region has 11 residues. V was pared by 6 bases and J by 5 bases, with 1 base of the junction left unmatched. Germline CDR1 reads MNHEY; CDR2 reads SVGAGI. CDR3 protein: CASRGRDEQYF. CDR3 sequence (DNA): TGTGCCAGCAGAGGGAGGGACGAGCAGTACTTC.

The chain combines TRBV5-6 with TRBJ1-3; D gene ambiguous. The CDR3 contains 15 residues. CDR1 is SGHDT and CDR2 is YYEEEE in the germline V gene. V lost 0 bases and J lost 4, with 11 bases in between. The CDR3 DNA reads TGTGCCAGCAGCTTGGTCGCCTCGGGAGGAAACACCATATATTTT. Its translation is CASSLVASGGNTIYF.

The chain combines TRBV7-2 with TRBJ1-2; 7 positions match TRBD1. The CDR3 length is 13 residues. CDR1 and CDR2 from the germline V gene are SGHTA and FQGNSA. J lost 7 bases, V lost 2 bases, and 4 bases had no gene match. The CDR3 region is CASSLNSGGGYTF. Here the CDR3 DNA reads TGTGCCAGCAGCTTAAATTCAGGGGGTGGCTACACCTTC.

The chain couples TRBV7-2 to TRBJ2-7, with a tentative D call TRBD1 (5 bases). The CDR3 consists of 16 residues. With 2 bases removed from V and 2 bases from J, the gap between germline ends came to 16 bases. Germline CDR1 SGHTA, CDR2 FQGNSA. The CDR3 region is CASSLTAFRATYEQYF. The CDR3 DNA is TGTGCCAGCAGCTTAACGGCGTTCAGGGCAACCTACGAGCAGTACTTC.

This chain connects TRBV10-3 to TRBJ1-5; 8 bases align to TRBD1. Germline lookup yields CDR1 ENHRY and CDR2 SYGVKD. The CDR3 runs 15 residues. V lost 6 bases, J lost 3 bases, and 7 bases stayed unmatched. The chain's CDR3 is CAIRGQGADNQPQHF. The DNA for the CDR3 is TGTGCCATCAGGGGCCAGGGGGCGGACAATCAGCCCCAGCATTTT.

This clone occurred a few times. The CDR3 DNA reads TGCAGCGCTAGGACAAGTCTCTCCTACGAGCAGTACTTC. It codes for CSARTSLSYEQYF. The chain combines TRBV29-1 with TRBJ2-7; D is perhaps TRBD1 (5 bases). Germline CDR1 reads SQVTM; CDR2 reads ANQGSEA. Between the trimmed V and J ends, which lost 7 bases and 0 bases, there was a span of 13 bases. The CDR3 runs 13 residues.

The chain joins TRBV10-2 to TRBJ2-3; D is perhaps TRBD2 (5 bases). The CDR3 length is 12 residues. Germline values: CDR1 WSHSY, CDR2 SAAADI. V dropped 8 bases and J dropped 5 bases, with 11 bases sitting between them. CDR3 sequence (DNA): TGCGCCAGCGTCTCCGGGGTAGATACGCAGTATTTT. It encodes CASVSGVDTQYF.

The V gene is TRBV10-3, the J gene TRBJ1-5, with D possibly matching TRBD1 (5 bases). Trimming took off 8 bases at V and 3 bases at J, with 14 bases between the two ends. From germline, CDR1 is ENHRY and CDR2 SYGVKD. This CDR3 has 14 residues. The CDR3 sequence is CAIRSQGDNQPQHF. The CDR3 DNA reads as TGTGCCATCCGATCTCAGGGAGACAATCAGCCCCAGCATTTT.

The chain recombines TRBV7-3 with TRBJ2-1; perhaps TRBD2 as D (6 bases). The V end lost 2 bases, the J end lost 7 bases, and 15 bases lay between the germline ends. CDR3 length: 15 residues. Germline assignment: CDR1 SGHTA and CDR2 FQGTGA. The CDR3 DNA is TGTGCCAGCAGCTTAGTGGGGGGACTGGGAAATGAGCAGTTCTTC. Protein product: CASSLVGGLGNEQFF.

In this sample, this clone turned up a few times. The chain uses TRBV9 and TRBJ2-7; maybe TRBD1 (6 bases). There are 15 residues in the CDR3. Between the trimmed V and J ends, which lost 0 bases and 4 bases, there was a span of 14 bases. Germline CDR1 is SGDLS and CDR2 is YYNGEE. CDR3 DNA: TGTGCCAGCAGCGTAGGAGGGGGAAGGAAGTACGAGCAGTACTTC. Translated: CASSVGGGRKYEQYF.

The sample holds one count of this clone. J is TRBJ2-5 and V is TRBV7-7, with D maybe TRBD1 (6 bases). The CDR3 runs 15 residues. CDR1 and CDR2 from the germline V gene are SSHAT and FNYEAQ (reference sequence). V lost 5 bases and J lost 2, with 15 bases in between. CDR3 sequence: CASSEVGAGQETQYF. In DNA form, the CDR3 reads TGTGCCAGCAGCGAGGTGGGGGCAGGACAAGAGACCCAGTACTTC.

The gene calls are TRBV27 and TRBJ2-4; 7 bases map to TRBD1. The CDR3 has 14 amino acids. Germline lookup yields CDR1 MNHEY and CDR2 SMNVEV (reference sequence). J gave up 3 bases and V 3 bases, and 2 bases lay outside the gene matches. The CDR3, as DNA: TGTGCCAGCAGTTTTCGACAGGGCAAAAACATTCAGTACTTC. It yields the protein CASSFRQGKNIQYF.

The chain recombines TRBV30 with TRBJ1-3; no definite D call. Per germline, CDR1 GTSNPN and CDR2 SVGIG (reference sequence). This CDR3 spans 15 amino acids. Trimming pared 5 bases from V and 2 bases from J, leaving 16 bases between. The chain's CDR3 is CAWLLKGMPGNTIYF. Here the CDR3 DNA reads TGTGCCTGGCTATTAAAAGGGATGCCTGGAAACACCATATATTTT.

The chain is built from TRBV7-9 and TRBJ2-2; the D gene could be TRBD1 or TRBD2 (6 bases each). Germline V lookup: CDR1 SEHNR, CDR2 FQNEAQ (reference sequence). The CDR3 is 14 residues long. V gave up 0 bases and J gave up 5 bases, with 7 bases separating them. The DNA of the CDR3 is TGTGCCAGCAGCTTAGCAGGGGGGACCGGGGAGCTGTTTTTT. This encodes CASSLAGGTGELFF.